This TCR beta chain was identified in a study of identifying expanded T cells in peripheral blood. Findings of the study overall: Technical replicates showed roughly 1.2 changed clones; two weeks roughly 15; four weeks 19. Roughly two-week clone count variance significantly increased as total template count grew.

Regarding this clone: Its antigen is unidentified.

No infections or other immune events were documented during collection. The table came from immunoSEQ multiplex PCR; TCRdb's copy has only in-frame clones and leaves some out. The sample has roughly 100,000 clones; around nine tenths are singletons. Sequencing used blood. This clonotype was obtained from a person aged 18 to 75 in good health.

The CDR3 spells CASSTGTSGYTF. The CDR3 region has the DNA TGTGCCAGCAGTACCGGAACGAGCGGCTACACCTTC. The J gene is TRBJ1-2, the V gene TRBV27; no definite D call. This CDR3 spans 12 amino acids. CDR1 and CDR2 from the germline V gene are MNHEY and SMNVEV (reference sequence). The V and J ends lost 5 bases and 8 bases respectively, with 12 bases between them.